The rows below give T cell receptor beta chains drawn from one sample of a study of blood T cell repertoires in COVID-19. Sequenced by immunoSEQ multiplex PCR; TCRdb stores in-frame clones only, minus some. This repertoire shows fewer than 400,000 clones, approximately 87% found once; its top ten account for about 10%. The sequenced sample was PBMCs or T cells enriched from blood (not recorded which). The receptors shown here come from a woman in her forties or fifties who had recovered from COVID-19. Each CDR3 is given with its conserved first and last residue. The D gene is left open where the match is weak. Size is omitted from some rows. Given values are once, few, many or a class for expanded clones.

j_gene,v_gene,d_gene,abundance,CDR3nt,CDR3aa
TRBJ1-1,TRBV5-6,.,.,TGTGCCAGCAGCTTGGCAGGTGGGGGGACTGAAGCTTTCTTT,CASSLAGGGTEAFF
TRBJ1-1,TRBV4-1,.,.,TGCGCCAGCAGCCAAGAAAACAGGCCGAACACTGAAGCTTTCTTT,CASSQENRPNTEAFF
TRBJ2-1,TRBV5-8,TRBD1,.,TGTGCCAGCAGCTGGCGGACAGGGTTCTACAATGAGCAGTTCTTC,CASSWRTGFYNEQFF
TRBJ2-2,TRBV27,.,.,TGTGCCAGCAGTTTATCCGGGACCGGGGAGCTGTTTTTT,CASSLSGTGELFF
TRBJ2-4,TRBV7-9,.,.,TGTGCCAGCAGCTTAGACAGAGAAAACATTCAGTACTTC,CASSLDRENIQYF
TRBJ2-2,TRBV2,.,.,TGTGCCAGCTCGCCCGATAGCACCGGGGAGCTGTTTTTT,CASSPDSTGELFF
TRBJ1-1,TRBV2,.,.,TGTGCCAGCAGTGAAACCGGGACACAAAACACTGAAGCTTTCTTT,CASSETGTQNTEAFF
TRBJ2-7,TRBV18,.,.,TGTGCCAGCTCACCACCGGCAGGGGCCTACGAGCAGTACTTC,CASSPPAGAYEQYF
TRBJ1-5,TRBV3-1/TRBV3-2,.,.,TGTGCCAGCAGCCAAGGGACGGACATGCCCCAGCATTTT,CASSQGTDMPQHF
TRBJ2-2,TRBV6-5,.,.,TGTGCCAGCAGTTACTGGGCTGCGAACACCGGGGAGCTGTTTTTT,CASSYWAANTGELFF
TRBJ2-5,TRBV27,.,once,TGTGCCAGCAGTCCCACGGAGGTCGGGGACCAGTACTTC,CASSPTEVGDQYF
TRBJ1-1,TRBV4-1,TRBD1,.,TGCGCCAGCAGCCAACTCGTTGGACAGGGGAGGGAAGCTTTCTTT,CASSQLVGQGREAFF
TRBJ1-3,TRBV28,.,.,TGTGCCAGCAGTTTTAGCAGTCGAAACACCATATATTTT,CASSFSSRNTIYF
TRBJ2-1,TRBV6-1,.,.,TGTGCCAGCAGTGCCGACACAGGGTACTCCTACAATGAGCAGTTCTTC,CASSADTGYSYNEQFF
TRBJ2-7,TRBV29-1,.,.,TGCAGCGTTGGGTTGTTGGGGGGTACCGAGCAGTACTTC,CSVGLLGGTEQYF
TRBJ1-6,TRBV6-2/TRBV6-3,.,.,TGTGCCAGCAGTTTTAATTTAGGACCTACCTGGAGGTCACCCCTCCACTTT,CASSFNLGPTWRSPLHF
TRBJ2-7,TRBV18,TRBD1,.,TGTGCCAGCTCAACCGGACAGGGGGCTGTGGGTGAGCAGTACTTC,CASSTGQGAVGEQYF
TRBJ2-7,TRBV2,TRBD2,.,TGTGCCAGCAGTGAAGATAGCGGGGGGGCGTTTTACGAGCAGTACTTC,CASSEDSGGAFYEQYF
TRBJ1-2,TRBV6-5,.,.,TGTGCCAGCAGACCTACAGTCTCTGGGGGCTACACCTTC,CASRPTVSGGYTF
TRBJ2-2,TRBV11-2,.,.,TGTGCCAGCAGCTTCCAGGAGGCCGGGGAGCTGTTTTTT,CASSFQEAGELFF
TRBJ1-1,TRBV19,.,.,TGTGCCGTGGGACAGAACACTGAAGCTTTCTTT,CAVGQNTEAFF
TRBJ2-2,TRBV5-1,TRBD2,.,TGCGCCAGCAGCTCCGGGACTAGCATGGGCACCGGGGAGCTGTTTTTT,CASSSGTSMGTGELFF
TRBJ2-5,TRBV5-1,TRBD1,.,TGCGCCAGCAGCTTGGCGCGCGGGACAGGGTTCCAAGAGACCCAGTACTTC,CASSLARGTGFQETQYF
TRBJ1-6,TRBV27,.,.,TGTGCCAGCACCACAGGAAATTCACCCCTCCACTTT,CASTTGNSPLHF
TRBJ1-4,TRBV19,TRBD1,.,TGTGCCAGTAACTATGACAGGGACATTGGAAAACTGTTTTTT,CASNYDRDIGKLFF
TRBJ2-5,TRBV5-5,TRBD2,.,TGTGCCAGCAGCTTGTTTGGGACTATCGACAAAGAGACCCAGTACTTC,CASSLFGTIDKETQYF
TRBJ1-6,TRBV6-2/TRBV6-3,.,many,TGTGCCAGCAGCCCTAGCCTGACAGCCCAAAATTCACCCCTCCACTTT,CASSPSLTAQNSPLHF
TRBJ1-4,TRBV4-2,TRBD1,.,TGTGCCAGCAGCCAAGAACCGGGACAGCCTAATGAAAAACTGTTTTTT,CASSQEPGQPNEKLFF
TRBJ2-6,TRBV3-1/TRBV3-2,.,.,TGTGCCAGCAGCCAAGAACGGGTGTCTGGGGCCAACGTCCTGACTTTC,CASSQERVSGANVLTF
TRBJ2-7,TRBV6-5,.,.,TGTGCCAGCAGTCACAACTACGAGCAGTACTTC,CASSHNYEQYF
TRBJ1-5,TRBV29-1,.,.,TGCAGCGTTGGGACTTTCCGGGGTTGCAATCAGCCCCAGCATTTT,CSVGTFRGCNQPQHF
TRBJ1-2,TRBV2,TRBD1,.,TGTGCCAGCAGGCCCTTTCAGGGGGCGGTTGGCTACACCTTC,CASRPFQGAVGYTF